The table lists the clone carrying this TCR beta chain with a few counts. The antigen is not known. This sample is drawn from a study of cytomegalovirus exposure and HLA in healthy donors. Background on the study: Unique TCRs numbering approximately 80 million, obtained from HLA-typed donors, made up an early data release. When 398 donors were genotyped, around 77% of them were found to fall in the Caucasian-associated ancestry cluster. Whole-study results and caveats: The only immune exposure information that was available was CMV serostatus. In vitro work confirmed that a few CMV-associated chains recognize CMV antigens.

PCR primers comprised 60 Vbeta and 13 Jbeta primers. TCRdb keeps only in-frame clones here, not all; method: immunoSEQ multiplex PCR. The top ten hold 2.8% of the sample, which has over 150,000 clones, 68% seen once. Material: PBMCs. The receptor was isolated from a woman between 40 and 55 years old in good health and CMV-seropositive.

The CDR3 loop is CASSVEAGGQETQYF. The CDR3 bases are TGTGCCAGCAGCGTAGAAGCGGGAGGGCAAGAGACCCAGTACTTC. The chain uses TRBV9 and TRBJ2-5, with 10 bases that match TRBD2. The junction had 1 base not matched to a gene; V was cut back by 0 bases and J by 2 bases. This CDR3 region has 15 residues. CDR1 SGDLS and CDR2 YYNGEE come from the germline V gene.